This TCR beta chain was sequenced for a study of cytomegalovirus exposure and HLA in healthy donors. Notes on the study in general: As a later analysis showed, several of the most significant clusters appeared to be linked to common viral pathogens. Analyzed later, most CMV-associated TCR beta chains appeared HLA-restricted.

This CDR3 is 14 amino acids long. Trimming removed 8 bases from V and 4 bases from J, with 17 bases in between. CDR1 and CDR2 from the germline V gene are LNHDA and SQIVND (reference sequence). Points on this clone: The antigen is undetermined.

60 Vbeta and 13 Jbeta primers were used in PCR. Sequenced by immunoSEQ multiplex PCR; TCRdb stores in-frame clones only, minus some. The sample has 50,000 to 75,000 clones, about 69% seen once; the top ten hold about 7%. Sample: PBMCs. The clonotype originates from a man aged 25-40 years in good health and CMV-seropositive. J is TRBJ1-2 and V is TRBV19; D gene ambiguous. CDR3 bases: TGTGCCAGTTCTCGGGAGAGGGAGAGCTATGGCTACACCTTC. Translating it yields CASSRERESYGYTF. The variable domain in full, with the rest retrieved from reference TRBV19 and TRBJ1-2, is DGGITQSPKYLFRKEGQNVTLSCEQNLNHDAMYWYRQDPGQGLRLIYYSQIVNDFQKGDIAEGYSVSREKKESFPLTVTSAQKNPTAFYLCASSRERESYGYTFGSGTRLTVV.